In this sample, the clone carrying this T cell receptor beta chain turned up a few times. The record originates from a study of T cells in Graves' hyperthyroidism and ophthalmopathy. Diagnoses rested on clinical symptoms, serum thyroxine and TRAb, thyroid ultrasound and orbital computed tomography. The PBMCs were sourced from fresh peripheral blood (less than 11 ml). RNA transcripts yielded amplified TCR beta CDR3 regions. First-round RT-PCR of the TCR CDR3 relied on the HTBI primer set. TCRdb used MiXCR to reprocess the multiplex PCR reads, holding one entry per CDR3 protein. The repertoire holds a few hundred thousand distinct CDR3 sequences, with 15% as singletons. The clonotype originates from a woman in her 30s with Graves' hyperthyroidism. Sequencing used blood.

This CDR3 is CASSQQQGLVGYTF. CDR3 nucleotide sequence: TGTGCCAGCAGCCAACAACAGGGTTTGGTTGGCTACACCTTC. The chain has TRBV14 and TRBJ1-2; maybe TRBD1 (6 bases). Germline V CDR1 and CDR2: SGHDN, FVKESK. CDR3 length: 14 amino acids. Trimming shortened V by 2 bases and J by 7 bases, and 14 bases separated the two germline ends.